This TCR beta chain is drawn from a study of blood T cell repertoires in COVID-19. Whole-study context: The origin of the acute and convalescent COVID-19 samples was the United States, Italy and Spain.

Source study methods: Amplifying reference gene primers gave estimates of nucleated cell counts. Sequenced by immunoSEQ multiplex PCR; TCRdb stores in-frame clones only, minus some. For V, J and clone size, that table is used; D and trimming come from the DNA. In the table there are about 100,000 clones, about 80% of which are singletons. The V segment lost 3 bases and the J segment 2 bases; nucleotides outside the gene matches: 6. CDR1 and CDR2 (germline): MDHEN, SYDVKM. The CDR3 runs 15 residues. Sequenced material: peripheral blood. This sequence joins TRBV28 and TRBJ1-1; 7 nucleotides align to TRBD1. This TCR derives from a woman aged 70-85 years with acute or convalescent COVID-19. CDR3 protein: CASSFSGGPNTEAFF. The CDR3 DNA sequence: TGTGCCAGCAGTTTTTCAGGGGGGCCAAACACTGAAGCTTTCTTT.